This TCR beta chain derives from a study of blood T cell repertoires in COVID-19. Overall study: In each case, the material was cDNA or gDNA derived from T cells, B-cell-depleted T cells, or PBMCs.

Trimming pared 4 bases from V and 3 bases from J, leaving 12 bases between. The CDR3 extends over 15 amino acids. Germline CDR1 and CDR2: LGHDT and YNNKEL (reference sequence). Profiled with immunoSEQ multiplex PCR; TCRdb holds only in-frame clones, not every one. The repertoire holds 95,000 to 150,000 clones, with around 81% as singletons. The receptor comes from a man aged 25-45 years with COVID-19, enrolled during active disease. This chain connects TRBV3-1 (or the pseudogene TRBV3-2) to TRBJ2-2; possible D gene TRBD1, 6 bases. The sample consisted of peripheral blood. CDR3 sequence: CASSPRGRHTGELFF. CDR3 nucleotide sequence: TGTGCCAGCAGCCCCAGGGGACGGCACACCGGGGAGCTGTTTTTT.